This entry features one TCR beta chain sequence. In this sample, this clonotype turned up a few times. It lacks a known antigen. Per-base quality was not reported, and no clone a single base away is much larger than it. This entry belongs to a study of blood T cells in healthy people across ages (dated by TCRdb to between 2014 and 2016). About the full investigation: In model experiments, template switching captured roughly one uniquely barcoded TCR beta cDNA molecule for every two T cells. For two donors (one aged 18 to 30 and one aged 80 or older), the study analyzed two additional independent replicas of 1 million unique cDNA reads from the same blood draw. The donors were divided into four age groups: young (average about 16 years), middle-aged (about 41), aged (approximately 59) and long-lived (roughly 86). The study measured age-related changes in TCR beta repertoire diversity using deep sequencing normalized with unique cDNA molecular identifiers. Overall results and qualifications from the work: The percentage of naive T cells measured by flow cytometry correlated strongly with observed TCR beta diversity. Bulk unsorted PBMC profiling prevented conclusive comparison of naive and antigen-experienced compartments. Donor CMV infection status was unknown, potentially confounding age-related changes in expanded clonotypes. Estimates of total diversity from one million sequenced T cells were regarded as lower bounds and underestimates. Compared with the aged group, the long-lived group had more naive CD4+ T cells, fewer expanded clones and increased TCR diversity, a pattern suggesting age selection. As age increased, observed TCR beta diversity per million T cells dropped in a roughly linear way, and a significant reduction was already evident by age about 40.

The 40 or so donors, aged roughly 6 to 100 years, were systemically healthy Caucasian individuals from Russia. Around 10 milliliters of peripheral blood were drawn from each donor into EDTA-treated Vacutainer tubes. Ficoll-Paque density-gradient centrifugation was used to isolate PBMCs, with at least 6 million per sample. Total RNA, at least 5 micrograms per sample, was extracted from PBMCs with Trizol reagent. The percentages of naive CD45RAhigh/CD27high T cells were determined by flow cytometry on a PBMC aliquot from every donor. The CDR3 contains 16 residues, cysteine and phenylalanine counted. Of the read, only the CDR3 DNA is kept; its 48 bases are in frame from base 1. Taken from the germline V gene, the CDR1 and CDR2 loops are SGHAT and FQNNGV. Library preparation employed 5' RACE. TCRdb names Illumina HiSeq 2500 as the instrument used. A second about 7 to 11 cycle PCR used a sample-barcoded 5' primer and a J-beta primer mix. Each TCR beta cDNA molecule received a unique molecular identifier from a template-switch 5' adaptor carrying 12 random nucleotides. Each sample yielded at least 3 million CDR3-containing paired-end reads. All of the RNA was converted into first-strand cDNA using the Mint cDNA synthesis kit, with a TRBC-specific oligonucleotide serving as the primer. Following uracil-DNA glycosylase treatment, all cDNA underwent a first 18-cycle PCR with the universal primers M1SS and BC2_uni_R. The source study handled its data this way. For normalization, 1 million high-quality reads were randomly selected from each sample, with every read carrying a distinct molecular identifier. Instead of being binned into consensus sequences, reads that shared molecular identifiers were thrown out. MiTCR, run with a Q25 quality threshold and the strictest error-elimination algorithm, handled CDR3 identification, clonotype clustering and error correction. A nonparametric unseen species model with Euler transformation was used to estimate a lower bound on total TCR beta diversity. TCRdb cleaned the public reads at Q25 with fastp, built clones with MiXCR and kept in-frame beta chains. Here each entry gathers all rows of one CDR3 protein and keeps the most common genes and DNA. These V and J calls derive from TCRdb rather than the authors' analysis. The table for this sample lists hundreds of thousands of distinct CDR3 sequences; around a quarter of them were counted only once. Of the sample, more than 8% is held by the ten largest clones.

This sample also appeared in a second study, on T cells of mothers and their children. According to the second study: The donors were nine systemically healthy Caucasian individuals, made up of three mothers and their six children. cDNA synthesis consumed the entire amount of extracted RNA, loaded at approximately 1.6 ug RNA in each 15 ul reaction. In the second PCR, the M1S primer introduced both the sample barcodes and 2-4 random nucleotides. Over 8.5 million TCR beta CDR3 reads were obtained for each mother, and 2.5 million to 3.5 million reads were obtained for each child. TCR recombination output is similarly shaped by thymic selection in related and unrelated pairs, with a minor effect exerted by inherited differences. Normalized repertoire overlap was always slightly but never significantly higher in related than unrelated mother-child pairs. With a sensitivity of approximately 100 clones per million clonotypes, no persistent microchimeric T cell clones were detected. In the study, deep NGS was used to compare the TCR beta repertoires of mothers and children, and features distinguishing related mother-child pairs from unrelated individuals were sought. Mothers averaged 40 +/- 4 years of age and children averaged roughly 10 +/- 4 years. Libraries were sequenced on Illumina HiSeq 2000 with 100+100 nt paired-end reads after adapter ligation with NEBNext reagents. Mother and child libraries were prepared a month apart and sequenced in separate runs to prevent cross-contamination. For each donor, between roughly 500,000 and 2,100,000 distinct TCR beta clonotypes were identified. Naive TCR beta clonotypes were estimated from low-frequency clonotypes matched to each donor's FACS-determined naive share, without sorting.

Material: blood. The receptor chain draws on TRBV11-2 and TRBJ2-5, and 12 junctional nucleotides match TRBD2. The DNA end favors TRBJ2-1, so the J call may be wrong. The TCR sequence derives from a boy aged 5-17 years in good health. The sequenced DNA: TGTGCCAGCAGCAAGACTAGCGGGAGTGCCTACAATGAGCAGTTCTTC. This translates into CASSKTSGSAYNEQFF.